This T cell receptor (beta chain) was recorded in a study of response to subunit inactivated influenza vaccine (dated by TCRdb to 2017 to 2018). About the full investigation: Deep quantitative profiling of the T cell receptor repertoire was used in the study to follow responses to a trivalent subunit inactivated influenza vaccine.

The V and J ends are trimmed by 0 bases and 0 bases, leaving 11 bases between them. The CDR3 runs 17 residues from the cysteine to the phenylalanine. The entry retains the CDR3 DNA only, 51 bases that are in frame from base 1. The CDR1 and CDR2 encoded by the germline V gene are MNHEY and SVGAGI. The paper's findings and limits, for the study overall: The authors suggested that each seasonal influenza vaccination may recruit only a limited number of new T cells.

In this sample, this clonotype turned up a few times. Its antigen is unknown. No qualities accompany the bases; no much larger clone lies one base away. Library construction relied on RT-PCR. Sequencing used an Illumina HiSeq 2500. TCRdb itself trimmed the public reads at Q25 with fastp, ran MiXCR and retained productive beta chains. Rows are unified per CDR3 protein, each entry keeping the most common DNA and genes. Across this sample there are over 150,000 distinct CDR3 sequences, with approximately 15% seen only once. The ten largest clones take up roughly 24% of the sample. The TCR sequence derives from a man between 45 and 60 years old who received an inactivated influenza vaccine. Donor details come from another sample of the same person, matched by shared clones. The starting material was CD8+ T cells sorted from PBMCs, obtained roughly 5 days after vaccination. Recombination linked TRBV6-5 to TRBJ2-2; a confident D gene designation cannot be given. The CDR3 corresponds to CASSYSIFTSNTGELFF. The nucleotide sequence is TGTGCCAGCAGTTACTCGATTTTCACTTCGAACACCGGGGAGCTGTTTTTT.